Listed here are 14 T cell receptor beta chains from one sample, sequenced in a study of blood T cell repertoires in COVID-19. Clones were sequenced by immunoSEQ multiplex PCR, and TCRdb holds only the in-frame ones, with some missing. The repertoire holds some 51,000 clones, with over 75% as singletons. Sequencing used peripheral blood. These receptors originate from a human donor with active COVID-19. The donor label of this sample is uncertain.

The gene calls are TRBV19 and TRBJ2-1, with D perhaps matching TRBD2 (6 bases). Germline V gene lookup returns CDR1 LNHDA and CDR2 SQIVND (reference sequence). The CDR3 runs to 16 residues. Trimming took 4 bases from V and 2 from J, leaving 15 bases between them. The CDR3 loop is CASSRIGGFTYNEQFF. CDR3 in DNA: TGTGCCAGTAGTAGAATTGGGGGGTTTACCTACAATGAGCAGTTCTTC.

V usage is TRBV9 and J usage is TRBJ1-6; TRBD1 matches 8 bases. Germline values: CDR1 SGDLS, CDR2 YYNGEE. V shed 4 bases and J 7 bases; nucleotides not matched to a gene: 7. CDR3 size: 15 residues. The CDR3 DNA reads TGTGCCAGCAGCCCTCAGACAGGGGCGAATTCACCCCTCCACTTT. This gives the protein CASSPQTGANSPLHF.

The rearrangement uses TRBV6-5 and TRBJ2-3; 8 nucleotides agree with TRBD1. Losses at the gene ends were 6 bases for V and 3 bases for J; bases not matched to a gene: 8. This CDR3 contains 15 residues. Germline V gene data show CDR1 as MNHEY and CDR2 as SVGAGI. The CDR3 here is CASSSQGALTDTQYF. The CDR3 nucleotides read TGTGCCAGCAGCTCTCAGGGGGCGCTTACAGATACGCAGTATTTT.

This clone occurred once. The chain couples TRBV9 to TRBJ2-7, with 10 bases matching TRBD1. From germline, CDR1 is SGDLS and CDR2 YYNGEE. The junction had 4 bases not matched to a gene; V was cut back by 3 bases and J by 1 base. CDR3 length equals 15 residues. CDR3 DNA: TGTGCCAGCAGCGCCGGGACAGGGGAGTCCTACGAGCAGTACTTC. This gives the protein CASSAGTGESYEQYF. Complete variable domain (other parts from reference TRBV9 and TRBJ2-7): DSGVTQTPKHLITATGQRVTLRCSPRSGDLSVYWYQQSLDQGLQFLIQYYNGEERAKGNILERFSAQQFPDLHSELNLSSLELGDSALYFCASSAGTGESYEQYFGPGTRLTVT.

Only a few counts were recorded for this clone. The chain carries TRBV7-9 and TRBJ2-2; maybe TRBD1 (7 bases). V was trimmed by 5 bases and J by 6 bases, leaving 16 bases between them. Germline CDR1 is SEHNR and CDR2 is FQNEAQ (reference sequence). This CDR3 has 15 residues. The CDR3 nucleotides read TGTGCCAGCAGCCCAGTGGGCAGGGGGGCCGGGGAGCTGTTTTTT. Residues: CASSPVGRGAGELFF.

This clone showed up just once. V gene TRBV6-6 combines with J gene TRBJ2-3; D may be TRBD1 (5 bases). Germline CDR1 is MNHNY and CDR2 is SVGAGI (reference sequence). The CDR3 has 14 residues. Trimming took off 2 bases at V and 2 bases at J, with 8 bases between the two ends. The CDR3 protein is CASSYPTDTDTQYF. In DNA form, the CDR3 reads TGTGCCAGCAGTTACCCGACAGACACAGATACGCAGTATTTT.

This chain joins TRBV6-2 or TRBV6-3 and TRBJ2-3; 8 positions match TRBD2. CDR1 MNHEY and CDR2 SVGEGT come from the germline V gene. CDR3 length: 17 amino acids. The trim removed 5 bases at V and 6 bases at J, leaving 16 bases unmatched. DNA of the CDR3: TGTGCCAGCAGTCGCAGCGGATTAGCGGGGAAGGGGGATACGCAGTATTTT. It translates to CASSRSGLAGKGDTQYF.

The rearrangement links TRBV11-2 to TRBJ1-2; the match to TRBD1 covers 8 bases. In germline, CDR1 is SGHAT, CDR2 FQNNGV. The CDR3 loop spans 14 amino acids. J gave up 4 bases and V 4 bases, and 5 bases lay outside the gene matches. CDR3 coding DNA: TGTGCCAGCAGCTCGTCAGGGGGCTTCTATGGCTACACCTTC. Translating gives CASSSSGGFYGYTF.

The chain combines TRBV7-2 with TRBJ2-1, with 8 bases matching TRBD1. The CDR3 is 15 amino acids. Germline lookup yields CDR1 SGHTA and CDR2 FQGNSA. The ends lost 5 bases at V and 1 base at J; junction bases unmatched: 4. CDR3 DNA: TGTGCCAGCAGCAAGGACAGGGCGTCCTACAATGAGCAGTTCTTC. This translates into CASSKDRASYNEQFF. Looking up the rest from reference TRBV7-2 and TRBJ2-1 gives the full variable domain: GAGVSQSPSNKVTEKGKDVELRCDPISGHTALYWYRQSLGQGLEFLIYFQGNSAPDKSGLPSDRFSAERTGGSVSTLTIQRTQQEDSAVYLCASSKDRASYNEQFFGPGTRLTVL.

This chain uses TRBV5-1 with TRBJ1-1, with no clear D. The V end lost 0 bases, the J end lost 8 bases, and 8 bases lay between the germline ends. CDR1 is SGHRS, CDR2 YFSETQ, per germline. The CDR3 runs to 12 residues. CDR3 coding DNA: TGCGCCAGCAGCTTGGGACAAAACGAAGCTTTCTTT. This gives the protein CASSLGQNEAFF.

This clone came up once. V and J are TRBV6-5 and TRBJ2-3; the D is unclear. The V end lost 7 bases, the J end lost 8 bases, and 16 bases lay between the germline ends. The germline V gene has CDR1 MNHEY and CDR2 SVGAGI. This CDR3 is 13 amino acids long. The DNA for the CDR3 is TGTGCCAGCACCCCCATGGTCCCGGGTACGCAGTATTTT. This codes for CASTPMVPGTQYF.

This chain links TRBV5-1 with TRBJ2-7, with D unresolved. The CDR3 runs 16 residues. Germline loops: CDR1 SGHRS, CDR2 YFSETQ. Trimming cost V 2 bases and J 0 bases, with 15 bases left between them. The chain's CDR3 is CASSFESQAGSYEQYF. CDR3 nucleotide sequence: TGCGCCAGCAGCTTCGAGAGTCAAGCAGGCTCCTACGAGCAGTACTTC.

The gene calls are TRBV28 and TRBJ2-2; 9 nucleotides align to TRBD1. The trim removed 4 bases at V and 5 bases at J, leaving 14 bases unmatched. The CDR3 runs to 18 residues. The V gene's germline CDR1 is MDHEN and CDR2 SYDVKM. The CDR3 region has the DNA TGTGCCAGCAGTTCGACAGGGGGTGGAGCGGGATGGACCGGGGAGCTGTTTTTT. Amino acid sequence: CASSSTGGGAGWTGELFF.

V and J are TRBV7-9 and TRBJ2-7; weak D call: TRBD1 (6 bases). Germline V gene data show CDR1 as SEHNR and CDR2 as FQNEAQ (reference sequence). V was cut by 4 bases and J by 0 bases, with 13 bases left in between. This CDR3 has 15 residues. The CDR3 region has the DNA TGTGCCAGCAGCTCTTCTCGGACAGCCTCCTACGAGCAGTACTTC. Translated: CASSSSRTASYEQYF.